This paragraph reports one T cell receptor (beta chain). Then a second PCR, running roughly 7 to 11 cycles, was carried out with a sample-barcoded 5' primer and a J-beta primer mix. TCRdb analysed the 5' RACE reads with MiXCR anew, one entry per CDR3 protein. The data contain about 1 million distinct CDR3 sequences, around 25% of them singletons. Trimming left V 5 bases short and J 14 bases short, with 25 bases between. This CDR3 comprises 16 residues. Germline CDR1 SGHTA, CDR2 FQGNSA. The sample comes from a study of blood T cells in healthy people across ages. This sample also belongs to another study, concerning T cells of mothers and their children. That paper states: The donors comprised over 5 children and their three healthy Caucasian mothers. cDNA was synthesized from all extracted RNA at around 1.5 ug per reaction.

The specimen was blood. The V call is TRBV7-2, the J call TRBJ1-6, with D possibly matching TRBD1 (5 bases). The origin of this receptor is a girl aged 2-10 years in good health. The CDR3, as DNA: TGTGCCAGCAGCCCGAACGTGGACACCTGGTCGAGATCCCTCCACTTT. It yields the protein CASSPNVDTWSRSLHF. The full variable domain, completed using reference TRBV7-2 and TRBJ1-6, is GAGVSQSPSNKVTEKGKDVELRCDPISGHTALYWYRQSLGQGLEFLIYFQGNSAPDKSGLPSDRFSAERTGGSVSTLTIQRTQQEDSAVYLCASSPNVDTWSRSLHFGNGTRLTVT.